This T cell receptor (beta chain) was identified in a study of control samples from healthy donors and cancer patients. Only in-frame clones appear in the TCRdb table, and some are missing; sequencing was by immunoSEQ multiplex PCR. The sample records about 38,000 clones, approximately 82% being singletons. V lost 2 bases and J 5 bases, leaving 12 bases between the germline ends. Germline assignment: CDR1 SGHTA and CDR2 FQGNSA. The CDR3 sequence is 15 residues long. The sequence came from an older woman with lung cancer. Sequencing was carried out using PBMCs. The chain has TRBV7-2 and TRBJ1-4, with D uncertain. The CDR3 region is CASSLRAGRNEKLFF. For the CDR3, the DNA is TGTGCCAGCAGCTTAAGGGCCGGTCGGAATGAAAAACTGTTTTTT.